A single TCR beta chain is shown here with its context. The germline gives CDR1 MNHEY, CDR2 SMNVEV (reference sequence). Germline trimming cut 5 bases from V and 7 bases from J; bases unmatched to any gene: 7. There are 14 residues in the CDR3. This record comes from a study of shared clonotypes between healthy human individuals. Profiled with immunoSEQ multiplex PCR; TCRdb holds only in-frame clones, not every one. The sample yields 2 million to 2.5 million clones, over 85% seen once. This chain connects TRBV27 to TRBJ1-4; TRBD1 matches at 7 bases. This clonotype originated in a man aged 18 to 29 in good health. Some clones in this sample may be carry-over from other donors' samples. Material: naive CD4+ T cells from PBMCs. Subset in this sample: CD45RA+ positively selected. The CDR3 here is CASSPDRAGEKLFF. The CDR3 bases are TGTGCCAGCAGTCCCGACAGGGCGGGTGAAAAACTGTTTTTT. Full variable domain (remainder filled in from reference TRBV27 and TRBJ1-4): EAQVTQNPRYLITVTGKKLTVTCSQNMNHEYMSWYRQDPGLGLRQIYYSMNVEVTDKGDVPEGYKVSRKEKRNFPLILESPSPNQTSLYFCASSPDRAGEKLFFGSGTQLSVL.